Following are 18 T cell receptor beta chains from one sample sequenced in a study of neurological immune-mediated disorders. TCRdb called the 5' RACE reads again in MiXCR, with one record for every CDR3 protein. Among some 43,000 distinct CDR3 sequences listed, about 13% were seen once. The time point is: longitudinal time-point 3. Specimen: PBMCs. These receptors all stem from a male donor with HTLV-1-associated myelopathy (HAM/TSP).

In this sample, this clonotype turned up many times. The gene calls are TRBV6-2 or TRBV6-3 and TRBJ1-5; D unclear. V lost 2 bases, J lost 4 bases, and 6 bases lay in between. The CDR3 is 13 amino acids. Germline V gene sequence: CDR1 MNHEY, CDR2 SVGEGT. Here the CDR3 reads CASSYEGNQPQHF. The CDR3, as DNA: TGTGCCAGCAGTTACGAGGGAAATCAGCCCCAGCATTTT.

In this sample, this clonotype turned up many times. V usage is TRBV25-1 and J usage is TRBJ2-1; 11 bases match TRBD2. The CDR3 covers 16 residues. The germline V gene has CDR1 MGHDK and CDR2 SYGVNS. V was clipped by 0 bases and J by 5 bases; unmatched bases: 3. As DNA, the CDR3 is TGTGCCAGCAGTGAATATTTAGCGGGGGGGGACAATGAGCAGTTCTTC. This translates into CASSEYLAGGDNEQFF.

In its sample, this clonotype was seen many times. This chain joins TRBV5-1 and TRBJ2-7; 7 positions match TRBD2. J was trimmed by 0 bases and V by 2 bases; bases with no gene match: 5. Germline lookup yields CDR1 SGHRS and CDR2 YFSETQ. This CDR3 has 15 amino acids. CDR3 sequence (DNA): TGCGCCAGCAGCTTTCTGGGGGGGGACTCCTACGAGCAGTACTTC. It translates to CASSFLGGDSYEQYF.

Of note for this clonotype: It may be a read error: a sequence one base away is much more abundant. The CDR3: CSAREKLGGLPDTQYF. Here the CDR3 DNA reads TGCAGTGCTAGAGAGAAGCTGGGGGGCCTCCCAGATACGCAGTATTTT. V usage is TRBV20-1 and J usage is TRBJ2-3; the D gene could be TRBD1 or TRBD2 (6 bases each). The CDR3 runs to 16 residues. V dropped 0 bases and J dropped 4 bases, with 17 bases sitting between them. Germline V gene lookup returns CDR1 DFQATT and CDR2 SNEGSKA (reference sequence).

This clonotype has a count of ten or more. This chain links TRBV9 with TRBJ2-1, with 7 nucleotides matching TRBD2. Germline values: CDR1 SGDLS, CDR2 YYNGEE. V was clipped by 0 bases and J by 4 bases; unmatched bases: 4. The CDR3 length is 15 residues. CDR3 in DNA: TGTGCCAGCAGCGTAGTTCCAGCGGGGTACAATGAGCAGTTCTTC. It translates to CASSVVPAGYNEQFF.

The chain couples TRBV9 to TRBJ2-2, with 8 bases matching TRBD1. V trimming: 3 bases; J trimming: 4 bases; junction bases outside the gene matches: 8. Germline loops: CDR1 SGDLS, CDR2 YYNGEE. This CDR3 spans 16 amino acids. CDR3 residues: CASSDRTGSSTGELFF. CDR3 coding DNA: TGTGCCAGCAGCGACCGGACAGGGTCCTCCACCGGGGAGCTGTTTTTT.

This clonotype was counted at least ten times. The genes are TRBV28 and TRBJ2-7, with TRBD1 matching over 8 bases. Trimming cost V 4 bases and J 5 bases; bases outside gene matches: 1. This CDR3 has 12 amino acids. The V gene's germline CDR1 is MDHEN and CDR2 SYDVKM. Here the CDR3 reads CASSSTGDEQYF. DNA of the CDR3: TGTGCCAGCAGTTCGACAGGGGACGAGCAGTACTTC.

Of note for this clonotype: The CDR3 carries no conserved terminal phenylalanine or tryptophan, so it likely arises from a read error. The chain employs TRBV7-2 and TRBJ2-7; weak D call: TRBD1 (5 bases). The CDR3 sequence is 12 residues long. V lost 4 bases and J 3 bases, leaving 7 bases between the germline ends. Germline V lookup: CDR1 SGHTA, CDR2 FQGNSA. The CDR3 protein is CASSSQGYEQYS. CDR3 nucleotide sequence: TGTGCCAGCAGCTCTCAGGGCTACGAGCAGTACTCC.

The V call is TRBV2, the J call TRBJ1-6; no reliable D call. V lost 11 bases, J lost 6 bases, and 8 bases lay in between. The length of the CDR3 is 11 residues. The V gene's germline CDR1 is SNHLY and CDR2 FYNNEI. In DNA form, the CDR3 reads TGTGCCGGAGACGGTAATTCACCCCTCCACTTT. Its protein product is CAGDGNSPLHF.

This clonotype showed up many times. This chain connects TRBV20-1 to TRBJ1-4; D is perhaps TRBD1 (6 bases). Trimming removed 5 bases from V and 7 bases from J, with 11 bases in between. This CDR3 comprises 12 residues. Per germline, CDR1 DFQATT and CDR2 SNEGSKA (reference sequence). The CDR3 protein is CSAQRDTEKLFF. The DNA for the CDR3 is TGCAGTGCTCAACGGGACACTGAAAAACTGTTTTTT.

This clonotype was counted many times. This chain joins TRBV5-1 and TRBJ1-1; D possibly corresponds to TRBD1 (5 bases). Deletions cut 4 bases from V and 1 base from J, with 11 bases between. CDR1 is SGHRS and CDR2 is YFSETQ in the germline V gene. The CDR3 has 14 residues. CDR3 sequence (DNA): TGCGCCAGCAGCCGTGGGACGGCGAACACTGAAGCTTTCTTT. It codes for CASSRGTANTEAFF.

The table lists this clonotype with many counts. The CDR3 DNA follows: TGTGCCAGCAGCCCAACACAGGGTAGGGGCGACACTGAAGCTTTCTTT. It codes for CASSPTQGRGDTEAFF. V usage is TRBV3-1 and J usage is TRBJ1-1; a possible D gene is TRBD1 (6 bases). Trimming removed 4 bases at V and 3 bases at J, with 18 bases between. The CDR3 consists of 16 residues. The germline CDR1 and CDR2 sequences are LGHDT and YNNKEL (reference sequence).

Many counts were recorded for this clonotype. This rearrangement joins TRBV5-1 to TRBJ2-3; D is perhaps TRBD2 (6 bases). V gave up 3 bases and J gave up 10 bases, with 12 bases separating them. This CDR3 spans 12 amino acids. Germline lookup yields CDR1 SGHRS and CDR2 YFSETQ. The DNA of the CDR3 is TGCGCCAGCAGCTCTGACCTAGCGCCGCAGTATTTT. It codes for CASSSDLAPQYF.

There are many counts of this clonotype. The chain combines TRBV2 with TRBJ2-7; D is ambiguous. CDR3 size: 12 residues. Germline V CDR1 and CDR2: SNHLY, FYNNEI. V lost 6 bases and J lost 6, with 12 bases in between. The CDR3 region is CASSLIPGEQYF. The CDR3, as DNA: TGTGCCAGCAGCTTGATACCGGGCGAGCAGTACTTC. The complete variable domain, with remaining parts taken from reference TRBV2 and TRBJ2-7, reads EPEVTQTPSHQVTQMGQEVILRCVPISNHLYFYWYRQILGQKVEFLVSFYNNEISEKSEIFDDQFSVERPDGSNFTLKIRSTKLEDSAMYFCASSLIPGEQYFGPGTRLTVT.

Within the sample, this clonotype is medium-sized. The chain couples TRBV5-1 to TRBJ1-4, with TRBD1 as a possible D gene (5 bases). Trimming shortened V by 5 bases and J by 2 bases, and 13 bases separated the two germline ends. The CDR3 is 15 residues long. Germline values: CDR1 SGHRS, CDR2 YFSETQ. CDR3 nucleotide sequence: TGCGCCAGCAGTTCACGGCGGGGGACTAATGAAAAACTGTTTTTT. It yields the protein CASSSRRGTNEKLFF.

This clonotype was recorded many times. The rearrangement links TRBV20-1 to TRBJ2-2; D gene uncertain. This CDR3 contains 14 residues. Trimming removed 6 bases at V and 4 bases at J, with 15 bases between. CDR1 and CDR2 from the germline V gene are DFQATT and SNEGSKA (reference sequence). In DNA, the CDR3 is TGCAGTGCAACGGTTAGGCACGGCACCGGGGAGCTGTTTTTT. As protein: CSATVRHGTGELFF.

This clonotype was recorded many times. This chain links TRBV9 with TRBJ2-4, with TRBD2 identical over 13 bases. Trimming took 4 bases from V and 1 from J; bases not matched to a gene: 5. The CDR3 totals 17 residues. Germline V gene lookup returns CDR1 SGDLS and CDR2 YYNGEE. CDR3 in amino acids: CASSPSTSGGAKNIQYF. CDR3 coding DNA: TGTGCCAGCAGCCCTTCGACTAGCGGGGGGGCCAAAAACATTCAGTACTTC.

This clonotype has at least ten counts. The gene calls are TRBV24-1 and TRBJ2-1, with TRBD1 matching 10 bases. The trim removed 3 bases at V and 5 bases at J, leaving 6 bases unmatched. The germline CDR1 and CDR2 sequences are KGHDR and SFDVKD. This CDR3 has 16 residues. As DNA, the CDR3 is TGTGCCACCAGTGATGCCCGGACAGGGGGTAACAATGAGCAGTTCTTC. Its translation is CATSDARTGGNNEQFF.